This TCR beta chain was recorded in a study of T cell changes during pregnancy in multiple sclerosis. CDR1 and CDR2 (germline): MDHEN, SYDVKM. There are 15 residues in the CDR3. V was shortened by 3 bases and J by 0 bases, with 11 bases between the two germline ends. Clones were sequenced by immunoSEQ multiplex PCR, and TCRdb holds only the in-frame ones, with some missing. The data contain tens of thousands of clones, around 90% of them seen just once; the ten biggest clones take up about 0.57%. The origin of this receptor is a female donor with multiple sclerosis, enrolled in a pregnancy study. Specimen: CD4+ T cells from peripheral blood mononuclear cells, collected in the second trimester of pregnancy. The chain joins TRBV28 to TRBJ1-2; tentatively, D is TRBD1 (5 bases). The DNA of the CDR3 is TGTGCCAGCAGTTTTGGCAGGGCCTCTAACTATGGCTACACCTTC. This sequence encodes CASSFGRASNYGYTF.